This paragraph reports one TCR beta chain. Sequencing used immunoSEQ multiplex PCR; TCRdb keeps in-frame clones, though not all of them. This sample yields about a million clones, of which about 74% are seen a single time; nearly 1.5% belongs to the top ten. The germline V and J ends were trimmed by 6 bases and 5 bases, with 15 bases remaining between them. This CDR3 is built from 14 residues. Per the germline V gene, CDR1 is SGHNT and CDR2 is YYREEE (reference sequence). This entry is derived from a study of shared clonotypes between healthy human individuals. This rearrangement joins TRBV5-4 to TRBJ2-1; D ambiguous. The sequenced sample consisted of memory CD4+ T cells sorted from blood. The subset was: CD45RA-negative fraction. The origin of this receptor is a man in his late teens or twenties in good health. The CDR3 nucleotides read TGTGCCAGCAAGGTTTTAGGCAGAGACAATGAGCAGTTCTTC. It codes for CASKVLGRDNEQFF.